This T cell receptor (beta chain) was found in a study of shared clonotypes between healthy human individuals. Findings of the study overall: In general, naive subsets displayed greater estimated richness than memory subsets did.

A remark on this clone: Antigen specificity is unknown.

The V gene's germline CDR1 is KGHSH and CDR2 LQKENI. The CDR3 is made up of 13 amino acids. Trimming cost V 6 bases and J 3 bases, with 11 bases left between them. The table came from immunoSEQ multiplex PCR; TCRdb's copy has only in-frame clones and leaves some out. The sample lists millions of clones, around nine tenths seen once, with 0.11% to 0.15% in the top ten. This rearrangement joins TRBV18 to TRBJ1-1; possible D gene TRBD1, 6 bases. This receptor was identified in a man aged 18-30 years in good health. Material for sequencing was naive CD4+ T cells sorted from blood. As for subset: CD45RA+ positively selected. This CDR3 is CASSEQGYTEAFF. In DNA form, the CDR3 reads TGTGCCAGCTCGGAACAGGGTTACACTGAAGCTTTCTTT.